The sequence of this TCR beta chain was determined in a study of blood T cell repertoires in COVID-19. Background on the study: Samples taken during acute and convalescent COVID-19 were collected in the United States, Italy and Spain. In each case, the material was cDNA or gDNA derived from T cells, B-cell-depleted T cells, or PBMCs.

Authors' analysis steps: From reference gene primer amplification, estimates of nucleated cell counts were derived. Profiling relied on immunoSEQ multiplex PCR, and the TCRdb table lists in-frame clones only, not all of them. Clonal size and the V and J genes are those of that table, whereas D and trimming came from the DNA. The sample has around 40,000 clones, around 77% seen once. The specimen was peripheral blood. This clonotype was obtained from a man older than 75 with active or convalescent COVID-19.

CDR3 in DNA: TGCGCCAGCAGCCAGGGGAGACCAAGGAACTATGGCTACACCTTC. Its protein product is CASSQGRPRNYGYTF. The genes are TRBV4-3 and TRBJ1-2; no clear D. The V end was cut by 3 bases, the J end by 2 bases, with 13 bases between. CDR3 length equals 15 residues. Germline CDR1 LGHNA, CDR2 YSLEER.